The TCR beta chain described here comes from a study of cytomegalovirus exposure and HLA in healthy donors. It was with 60 Vbeta and 13 Jbeta primers that the PCR ran. The assay was immunoSEQ multiplex PCR, and TCRdb's table has in-frame clones only and misses some. Seen here are some 150,000 clones, about 80% observed once, and the top ten hold 0.5% to 0.85%. All donors participated as healthy donors of bone marrow. The CDR3 is made up of 13 amino acids. V dropped 0 bases and J dropped 7 bases, with 12 bases sitting between them. Germline CDR1 is GTSNPN and CDR2 is SVGIG (reference sequence). Sequenced input: PBMCs. The chain couples TRBV30 to TRBJ1-1; unclear D gene. This sequence was found in a male donor in good health and CMV-seronegative. As DNA, the CDR3 is TGTGCCTGGAGTGTACGGGAGTTAGGTGAAGCTTTCTTT. Translated, it gives CAWSVRELGEAFF.